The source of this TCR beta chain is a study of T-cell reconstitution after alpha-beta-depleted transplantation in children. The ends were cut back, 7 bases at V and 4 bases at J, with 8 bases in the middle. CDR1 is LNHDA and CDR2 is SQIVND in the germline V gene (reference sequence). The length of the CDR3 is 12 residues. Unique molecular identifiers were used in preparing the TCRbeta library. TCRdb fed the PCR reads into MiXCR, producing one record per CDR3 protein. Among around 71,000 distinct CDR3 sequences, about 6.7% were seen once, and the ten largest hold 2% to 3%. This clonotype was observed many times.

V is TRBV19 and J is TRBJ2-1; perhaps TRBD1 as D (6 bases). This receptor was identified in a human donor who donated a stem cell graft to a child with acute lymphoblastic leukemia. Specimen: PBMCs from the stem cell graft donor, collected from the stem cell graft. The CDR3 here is CASTQGYNEQFF. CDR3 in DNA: TGTGCCAGTACACAGGGATACAATGAGCAGTTCTTC.